These T cell receptor beta chains were read from a single sample in a study of neurological immune-mediated disorders. TCRdb reanalysed the 5' RACE reads using MiXCR and keeps one entry per CDR3 protein. The top ten clones hold roughly 2.8% of a sample with under 70,000 distinct CDR3 sequences, 5.2% of them seen once. Material for sequencing was PBMCs. Source of these receptors: a woman aged 25 to 39 with multiple sclerosis. Both conserved end residues are trimmed from each CDR3. Some rows mark clone size as missing; the rest say once, few, many or name a class of expanded clone.

ASSPRSPNEKLF	TRBV7-9	TRBJ1-4	many
ASSSGGPPYNEQF	TRBV6-5	TRBJ2-1	many
ASSYRQLANYGYT	TRBV6-5	TRBJ1-2	NA
SVGGEYGYT	TRBV29-1	TRBJ1-2	many
ATSDEGTSNEQF	TRBV24-1	TRBJ2-1	many
ASSQSRGSGTQETQY	TRBV7-2	TRBJ2-5	many
ASSPLTGSYGYT	TRBV3-1	TRBJ1-2	NA
SARASGHPGYT	TRBV20-1	TRBJ1-2	many
ASSPDRVSYEQY	TRBV12-3/TRBV12-4	TRBJ2-7	medium-sized
ASSDTGGEYNEQF	TRBV5-5	TRBJ2-1	many
ATSKTGGVEKLF	TRBV15	TRBJ1-4	many
SGGGGADTQY	TRBV29-1	TRBJ2-3	many
ASSFQGRNTEAF	TRBV5-1	TRBJ1-1	many
SARTGALLAF	TRBV20-1	TRBJ1-1	many
ASSFREKLF	TRBV7-9	TRBJ1-4	few
ASSQLAGTVTEAF	TRBV4-1	TRBJ1-1	NA
ASSQVTEGYEQY	TRBV4-2	TRBJ2-7	many
ASRAGGREKLF	TRBV5-1	TRBJ1-4	many
ASSFDRDRGSQY	TRBV7-7	TRBJ2-5	many
ASSLGPALVEQF	TRBV7-8	TRBJ2-1	NA
ASSGQRDQPQH	TRBV2	TRBJ1-5	NA
ASSQTSGAETQY	TRBV6-6	TRBJ2-5	NA
ASSLDHSNTEAF	TRBV5-1	TRBJ1-1	many
ASSIRTGGDNEQF	TRBV11-2	TRBJ2-1	many
ASRDTSADVAQY	TRBV7-2	TRBJ2-7	many
ASRGGYEQY	TRBV7-2	TRBJ2-7	NA
ASSQAYSVTSYEQY	TRBV3-1	TRBJ2-7	many
SAQETGNNSPLN	TRBV20-1	TRBJ1-6	NA
SARDRKVEPQH	TRBV20-1	TRBJ1-5	NA
SASRDRGYEQY	TRBV20-1	TRBJ2-7	many
ASSRRTGMYNSPLH	TRBV6-5	TRBJ1-6	many
SARNRVTSTDTQY	TRBV20-1	TRBJ2-3	many
ASSQGQGNGETQY	TRBV7-2	TRBJ2-5	many
ASSLDGGKPYEQY	TRBV5-1	TRBJ2-7	many
ASSYVGGAYEQY	TRBV6-5	TRBJ2-7	many
SARTKGQPQMNTEAF	TRBV20-1	TRBJ1-1	many
SALGVQSGELF	TRBV20-1	TRBJ2-2	NA
ASSRRGAGYTEAF	TRBV5-6	TRBJ1-1	many
ASSWTGVDEQF	TRBV13	TRBJ2-1	NA